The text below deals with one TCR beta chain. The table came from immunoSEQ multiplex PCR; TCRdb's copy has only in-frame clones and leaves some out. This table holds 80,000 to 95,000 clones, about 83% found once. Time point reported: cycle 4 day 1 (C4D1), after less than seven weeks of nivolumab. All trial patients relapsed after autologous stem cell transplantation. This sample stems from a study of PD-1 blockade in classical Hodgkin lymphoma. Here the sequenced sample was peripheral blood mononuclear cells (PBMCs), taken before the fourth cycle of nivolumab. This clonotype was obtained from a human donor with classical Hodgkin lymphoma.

The CDR3: CASRGGSAGYGYTF. The CDR3 coding sequence is TGTGCCAGCAGGGGGGGTTCGGCCGGGTATGGCTACACCTTC. The chain is built from TRBV6-6 and TRBJ1-2, with D perhaps TRBD1 (5 bases). CDR3 size: 14 residues. Germline loops: CDR1 MNHNY, CDR2 SVGAGI (reference sequence). V dropped 6 bases and J dropped 5 bases, with 16 bases sitting between them.